This T cell receptor beta chain was sequenced during a study of human T cells and chemical hapten exposure (dated by TCRdb to about 2021). At the level of the whole study: For sensitization, 2% DPC in acetone was applied to a 2 cm by 2 cm area of upper inner arm skin. Most of the patients in the cohort were female, and the cohort covered alopecia areata with under or over 50% scalp involvement, alopecia totalis and alopecia universalis. Blood samples were taken from patients before sensitization (week 0) and then at 2, 6 and about 24 weeks after DPC sensitization. Patch testing was performed on the upper back with Finn chambers containing 0.01% DPC, and the patch tests were scored after 6 days according to International Contact Dermatitis Research Group standards. Throughout the study period of about 25 weeks, patients also received therapeutic DPC doses to the scalp every week. This study followed changes in the peripheral blood TCR repertoire in vivo during primary and secondary sensitization of alopecia patients to the hapten diphenylcyclopropenone (DPC). Libraries were pooled for sequencing, and per-sample TCR yields varied mainly because of small differences in library volumes within the pool. Twenty-nine alopecia patients provided blood for TCR sequencing at one to four time points (pre-sensitization, 2, 6 and 24 weeks). What the research found in general, with its limitations: A positive correlation was found between the number of PT1 expanded TCRs and patch test score, with significance reached at thresholds 8, 16 and 32 but not 4. Because all patients had alopecia, a presumed autoimmune disease, the immune response of the patients might differ from that of healthy individuals. The number of TCRs above 1 in 1000 frequency did not change with DPC sensitization; there was no evidence of global repertoire structure alterations. Compared with pre-sensitization or healthy control sets, expanded TCRs formed significantly more large CDR3 similarity clusters, which is consistent with antigen-driven responses. Repeated subsampling changed both the strength of the expansion versus patch-test correlation and the threshold at which that correlation became significant.

Receptors were amplified or captured by RACE. The sequencer was a NextSeq 500. Library preparation attached unique molecular identifiers to individual cDNA molecules for quantitative, reproducible TCR counting. For every blood RNA sample, sequencing covered both the TCR alpha and TCR beta chains. Concerning the study's data processing: Samples had a median of roughly 91,000 TCRs, with a range from 23,224 to 690,600. V, J and CDR3 annotation of the TCR reads was performed with the Decombinator software suite. To make PS versus PT1 abundance plots, every sample was subsampled to the same number of TCRs (28,000). Expanded TCRs were defined as absent before sensitization and observed at least eight times at the 2-week time point. TCRdb applied fastp at Q25 and MiXCR to the public reads, then kept only in-frame beta chains. Entries are consolidated by CDR3 protein sequence, retaining the most common genes and DNA. Here the V and J calls rest on TCRdb's processing, not on the authors' analysis. Recorded for this sample are roughly 100,000 distinct CDR3 sequences; roughly 11% of them occurred a single time. The top ten clones comprise 3% to 4% of the sample.

This clonotype was recorded many times. Its antigen is unknown. Base qualities were left out, and no much larger clone turns up one base away. The germline V gene supplies CDR1 SGHTA and CDR2 FQGNSA. From its cysteine to its phenylalanine, the CDR3 spans 15 amino acids. Kept here is only the CDR3 DNA, which spans 45 bases and is read in frame from base 1. Trimming leaves V shorter by 4 bases and J shorter by 3 bases, with the junction holding 6 bases beyond the gene matches. What the time point label conveys for this sample: patch test 1, 2 weeks after DPC sensitization. Interpreted using the paper, the treatment or condition label stands for: therapeutic diphenylcyclopropenone sensitization with weekly scalp DPC. At each patch-test visit, blood was drawn before the patch test was applied. To be eligible, patients had to be aged 18 to 70, diagnosed with alopecia and judged suitable for DPC therapy, while pregnant patients were excluded. Total RNA was extracted from unfractionated whole blood that had been collected in Tempus Blood RNA tubes.

The rearrangement combines TRBV7-2 with TRBJ1-2; 9 central nucleotides agree with TRBD1. The sequence was collected from a woman aged 40 to 49 with alopecia areata. Some clones in this sample may be carry-over from other donors' samples. Sequencing used whole blood, obtained in connection with sensitization to the hapten diphenylcyclopropenone (DPC). The encoded CDR3 is CASSSPGQGDYGYTF. The nucleotides are TGTGCCAGCAGCTCCCCGGGACAGGGCGACTATGGCTACACCTTC.